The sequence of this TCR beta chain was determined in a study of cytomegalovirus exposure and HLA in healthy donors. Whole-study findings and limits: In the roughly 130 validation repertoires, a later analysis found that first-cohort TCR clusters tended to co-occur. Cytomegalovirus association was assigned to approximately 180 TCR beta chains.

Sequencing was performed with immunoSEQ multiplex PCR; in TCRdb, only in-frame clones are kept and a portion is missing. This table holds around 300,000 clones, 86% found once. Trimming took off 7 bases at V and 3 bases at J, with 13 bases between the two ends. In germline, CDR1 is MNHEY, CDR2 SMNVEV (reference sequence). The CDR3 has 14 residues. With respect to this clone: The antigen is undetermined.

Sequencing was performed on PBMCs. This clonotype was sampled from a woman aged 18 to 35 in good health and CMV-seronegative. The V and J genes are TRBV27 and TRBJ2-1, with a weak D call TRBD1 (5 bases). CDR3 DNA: TGTGCCAGCACCCCTAACACAGGCTACAATGAGCAGTTCTTC. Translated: CASTPNTGYNEQFF.